This TCR beta chain emerged from a study of blood T cell repertoires in COVID-19. There are 12 residues in the CDR3. In germline, CDR1 is KGHSH, CDR2 LQKENI. With respect to this clone: At one end the junction does not follow the germline gene, possibly because of a read error.

The table came from immunoSEQ multiplex PCR; TCRdb's copy has only in-frame clones and leaves some out. The data show tens of thousands of clones, around 82% seen once. The chain links TRBV18 to TRBJ1-1, with D perhaps matching TRBD1 (5 bases). Sequencing was performed on peripheral blood. The receptor was isolated from an elderly woman with acute or convalescent COVID-19. The CDR3 DNA is TGTGCCAGCTCACAGGGGACTCCCCCACCGCCTTTT. Protein sequence: CASSQGTPPPPF.